This record concerns one T cell receptor (beta chain) sequence. Its matching antigen is unknown. RNA transcripts gave rise to amplified TCR beta CDR3 regions. An initial round of RT-PCR targeting the TCR CDR3 relied on the HTBI primer set. TCRdb passed the multiplex PCR reads through MiXCR, listing each CDR3 protein once. The sample has about 500,000 distinct CDR3 sequences, approximately 15% seen once; the top ten hold 18%. Uncontrolled infection, other autoimmune disease, pregnancy or lactation barred patients from enrollment. This sample is part of a study of T cells in Graves' hyperthyroidism and ophthalmopathy. Whole-study results and caveats: The blood repertoire included most of the expanded thyroid clonotypes above 0.001.

The germline V and J ends were trimmed by 6 bases and 2 bases, with 13 bases remaining between them. The CDR3 runs 14 residues. Germline values: CDR1 MNHEY, CDR2 SVGEGT. Source material: blood. This TCR was sampled from a woman aged 18-30 years with Graves' hyperthyroidism. The genes are TRBV6-2 or TRBV6-3 and TRBJ1-1, with no clear D. The CDR3 region is CASRFDDGNTEAFF. In DNA form, the CDR3 reads TGTGCCAGCAGGTTCGATGATGGCAACACTGAAGCTTTCTTT.